This T cell receptor (beta chain) was identified in a study of lymphopenia after photon versus proton radiotherapy. General study points: In patients who died, overall survival fell as post-nadir TCR diversity dropped more. Authors raise, but do not show, better survival with proton therapy.

The protocol was immunoSEQ multiplex PCR, while the TCRdb copy is restricted to in-frame clones and leaves out a portion. The sample carries 70,000 or so clones, approximately 90% recorded once. Worth noting for this clone: Antigen: not known.

After removal of 4 bases from V and 9 bases from J, the junction contained 7 bases not matched to a gene. The CDR3 covers 15 residues. Germline CDR1 SGHTA, CDR2 FQGNSA. The chain uses TRBV7-2 and TRBJ2-1, with 12 bases fitting TRBD2. The specimen comprised peripheral blood, sampled from a patient treated with photon-based radiotherapy. This sequence was found in a woman aged 40 to 49 with cholangiocarcinoma. CDR3 coding DNA: TGTGCCAGCAGCTATTCTAGCGGGGGGGCCTTTGAGCAGTTCTTC. It codes for CASSYSSGGAFEQFF.